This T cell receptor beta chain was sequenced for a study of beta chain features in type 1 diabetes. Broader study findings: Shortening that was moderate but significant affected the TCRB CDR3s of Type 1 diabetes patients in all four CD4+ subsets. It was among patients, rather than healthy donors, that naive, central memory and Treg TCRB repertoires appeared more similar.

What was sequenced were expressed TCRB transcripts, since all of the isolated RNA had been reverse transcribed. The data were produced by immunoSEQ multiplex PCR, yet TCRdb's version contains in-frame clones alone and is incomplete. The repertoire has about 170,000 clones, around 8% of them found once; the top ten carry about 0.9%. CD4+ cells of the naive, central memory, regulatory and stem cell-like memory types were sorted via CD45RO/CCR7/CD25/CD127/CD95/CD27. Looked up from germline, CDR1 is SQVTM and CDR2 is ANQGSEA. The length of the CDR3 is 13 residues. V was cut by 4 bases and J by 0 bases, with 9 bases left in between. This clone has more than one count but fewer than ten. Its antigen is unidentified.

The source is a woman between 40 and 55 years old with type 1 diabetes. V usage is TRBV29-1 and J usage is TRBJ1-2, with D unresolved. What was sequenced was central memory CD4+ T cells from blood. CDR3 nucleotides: TGCAGCGTTGTGGCGGTCTCTAACTATGGCTACACCTTC. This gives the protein CSVVAVSNYGYTF.